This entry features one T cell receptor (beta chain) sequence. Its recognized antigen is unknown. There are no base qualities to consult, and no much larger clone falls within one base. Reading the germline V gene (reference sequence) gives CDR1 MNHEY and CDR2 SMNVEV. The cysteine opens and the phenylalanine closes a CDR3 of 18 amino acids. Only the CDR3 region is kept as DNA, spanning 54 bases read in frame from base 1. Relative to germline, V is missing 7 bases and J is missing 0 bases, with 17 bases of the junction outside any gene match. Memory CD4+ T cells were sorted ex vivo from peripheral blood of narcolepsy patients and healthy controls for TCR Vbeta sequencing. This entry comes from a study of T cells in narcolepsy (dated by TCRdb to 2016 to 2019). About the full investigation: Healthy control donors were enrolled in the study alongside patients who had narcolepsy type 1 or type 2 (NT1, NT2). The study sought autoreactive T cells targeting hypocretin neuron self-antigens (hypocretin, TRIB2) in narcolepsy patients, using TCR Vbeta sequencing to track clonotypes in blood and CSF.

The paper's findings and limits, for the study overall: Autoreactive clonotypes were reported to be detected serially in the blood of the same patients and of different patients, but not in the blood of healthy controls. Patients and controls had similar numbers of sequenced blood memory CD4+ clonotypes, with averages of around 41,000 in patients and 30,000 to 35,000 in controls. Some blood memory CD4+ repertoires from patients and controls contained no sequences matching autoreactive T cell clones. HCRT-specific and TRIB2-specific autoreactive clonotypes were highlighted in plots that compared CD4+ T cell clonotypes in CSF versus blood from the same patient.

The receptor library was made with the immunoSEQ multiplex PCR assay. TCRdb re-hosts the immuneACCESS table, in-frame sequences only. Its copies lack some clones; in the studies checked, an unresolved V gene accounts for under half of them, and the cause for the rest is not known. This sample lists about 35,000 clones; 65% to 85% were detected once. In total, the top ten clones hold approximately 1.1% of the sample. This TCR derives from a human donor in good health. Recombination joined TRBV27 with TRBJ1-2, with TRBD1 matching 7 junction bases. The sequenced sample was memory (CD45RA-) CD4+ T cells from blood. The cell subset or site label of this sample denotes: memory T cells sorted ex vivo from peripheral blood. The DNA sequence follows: TGTGCCAGCACTAGACTTAAGACCGGGACAGCTCCTAACTATGGCTACACCTTC. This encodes CASTRLKTGTAPNYGYTF.